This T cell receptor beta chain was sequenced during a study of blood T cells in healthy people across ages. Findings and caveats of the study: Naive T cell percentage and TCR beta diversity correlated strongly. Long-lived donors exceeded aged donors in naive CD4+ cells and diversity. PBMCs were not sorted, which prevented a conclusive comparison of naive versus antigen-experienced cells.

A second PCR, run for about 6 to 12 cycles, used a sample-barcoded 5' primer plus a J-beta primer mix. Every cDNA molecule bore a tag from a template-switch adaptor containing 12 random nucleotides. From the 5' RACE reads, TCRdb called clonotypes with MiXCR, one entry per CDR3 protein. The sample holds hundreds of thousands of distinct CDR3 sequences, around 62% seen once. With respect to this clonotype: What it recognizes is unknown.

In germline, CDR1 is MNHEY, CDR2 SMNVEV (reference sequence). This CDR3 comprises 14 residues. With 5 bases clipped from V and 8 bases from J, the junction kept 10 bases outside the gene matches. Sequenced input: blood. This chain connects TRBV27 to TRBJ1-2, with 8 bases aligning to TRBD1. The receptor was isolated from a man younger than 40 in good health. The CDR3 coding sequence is TGTGCCAGCAGTCTCCCGACAGGGGCGGAGGGCTACACCTTC. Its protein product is CASSLPTGAEGYTF.